Included here is one TCR beta chain sequence, with context. Its matching antigen is unknown. These data originate in a study of OX40 agonist ivuxolimab in advanced cancers. Study-wide results and limits: There were, on average, more expanded clones in CD8+ T cells than in CD4+.

Sequencing used immunoSEQ multiplex PCR; TCRdb keeps in-frame clones, though not all of them. The sample shows tens of thousands of clones, 84% of them seen only once. The specimen was CD4+ or CD8+ T cells sorted from blood, collected in a trial of the OX40 agonist ivuxolimab. This clonotype originated in an adult with an advanced solid tumor such as melanoma, head and neck, liver or kidney cancer.

DNA for the CDR3: TGTGCCGGACGGACAGGGGGCGCGAACACCATATATTTT. Its translation: CAGRTGGANTIYF. The chain employs TRBV30 and TRBJ1-3; TRBD1 matches 11 bases. This CDR3 contains 13 residues. CDR1 and CDR2 (germline): GTSNPN, SVGIG (reference sequence). With 8 bases clipped from V and 7 bases from J, the junction kept 7 bases outside the gene matches.